What follows are 9 T cell receptor beta chains derived from one specimen sequenced in a study of lung T cells in sarcoidosis with Löfgren's syndrome. TCRdb independently ran MiXCR on the reads; one entry per CDR3 protein. The sample holds more than 50,000 distinct CDR3 sequences, roughly 20% seen once. The specimen sequenced was CD4+ T cells from PBMCs. These receptors were collected from a human donor with sarcoidosis (Löfgren's syndrome or another form), or a control subject (not recorded which).

Many counts were recorded for this clonotype. V is TRBV7-9 and J is TRBJ2-7; 10 positions match TRBD2. This CDR3 is 14 amino acids long. V lost 5 bases and J lost 2; bases outside the gene matches: 3. Germline-derived CDR1 and CDR2 are SEHNR and FQNEAQ (reference sequence). The CDR3 DNA reads as TGTGCCAGCAGCAACCTAGCGGGAGCCTACGAGCAGTACTTC. Its translation is CASSNLAGAYEQYF.

This clonotype appeared a few times. The chain uses TRBV3-1 and TRBJ1-6, with D unresolved. This CDR3 spans 16 amino acids. With 3 bases removed from V and 12 bases from J, the gap between germline ends came to 21 bases. Germline-derived CDR1 and CDR2 are LGHDT and YNNKEL (reference sequence). CDR3 loop: CASSQEPGPPLKPLHF. CDR3 bases: TGTGCCAGCAGCCAGGAACCGGGCCCCCCACTGAAACCCCTCCACTTT.

Ten or more counts support this clonotype. It may be a read error: a sequence one base away is much more abundant. The chain employs TRBV6-1 and TRBJ2-7; D may match TRBD1 or TRBD2 (5 bases each). This CDR3 spans 16 amino acids. V was clipped by 5 bases and J by 7 bases, with 24 bases between them. Per germline, CDR1 MNHNS and CDR2 SASEGT. Written as DNA, the CDR3 is TGTGCCAGCAGTAGCCTTAAGAGCCGGGACCGGTGGGAGCAGTACGTC. Protein sequence: CASSSLKSRDRWEQYV.

A few counts support this clonotype. The J gene is TRBJ2-7, the V gene TRBV7-2; 7 bases match TRBD1. This CDR3 has 15 amino acids. The germline gives CDR1 SGHTA, CDR2 FQGNSA. V gave up 6 bases and J gave up 2 bases; unmatched junction bases: 10. For the CDR3, the DNA is TGTGCCAGCAGTTTCCAACGGGACAGACCCTACGAGCAGTACTTC. Amino acids: CASSFQRDRPYEQYF.

As for this clonotype: Because it lacks the conserved phenylalanine or tryptophan at the end, this CDR3 is likely a read error. The chain combines TRBV11-2 with TRBJ2-3; D gene unclear. The V gene's germline CDR1 is SGHAT and CDR2 FQNNGV. The length of the CDR3 is 12 residues. Trimming pared 1 base from V and 9 bases from J, leaving 8 bases between. CDR3 sequence: CASSLVQRTQYI. CDR3 nucleotide sequence: TGTGCCAGCAGCTTAGTCCAGAGAACGCAGTATATT.

This clonotype occurred many times. This chain links TRBV20-1 with TRBJ1-2; D is uncertain. The CDR3 has 12 residues. Trimming took 3 bases from V and 5 from J, leaving 10 bases between them. CDR1 is DFQATT, CDR2 SNEGSKA, per germline (reference sequence). In DNA form, the CDR3 reads TGCAGTGCTAGCAGCAGGTGGTATGGCTACACCTTC. Translated: CSASSRWYGYTF.

This clonotype was recorded a few times. V is TRBV30 and J is TRBJ2-7; D is unresolved. The CDR3 has 11 residues. Germline values: CDR1 GTSNPN, CDR2 SVGIG (reference sequence). Deletions cut 4 bases from V and 0 bases from J, with 4 bases between. The CDR3 nucleotides read TGTGCCTGGAAAAGCTCCTACGAGCAGTACTTC. Translating it yields CAWKSSYEQYF. Complete variable domain (other parts from reference TRBV30 and TRBJ2-7): SQTIHQWPATLVQPVGSPLSLECTVEGTSNPNLYWYRQAAGRGLQLLFYSVGIGQISSEVPQNLSASRPQDRQFILSSKKLLLSDSGFYLCAWKSSYEQYFGPGTRLTVT.

This clonotype appeared many times. J is TRBJ2-3 and V is TRBV20-1; the D is unclear. This CDR3 is 12 amino acids long. Germline loops: CDR1 DFQATT, CDR2 SNEGSKA (reference sequence). V was cut by 6 bases and J by 3 bases, with 10 bases left in between. The CDR3 DNA follows: TGCAGTGCCGCTTTATCTACAGATACGCAGTATTTT. Protein product: CSAALSTDTQYF.

This clonotype appeared many times. The V call is TRBV6-1, the J call TRBJ2-1; 7 bases match TRBD2. The CDR3 length is 14 residues. With V trimmed by 8 bases and J by 9 bases, 13 bases remained unmatched. CDR1 is MNHNS, CDR2 SASEGT, per germline. The CDR3 region is CASASSSGMVEQFF. In DNA form, the CDR3 reads TGTGCCAGCGCCTCCTCCAGCGGGATGGTTGAGCAGTTCTTC.